These 18 T cell receptor beta chains originate from one sample sequenced in a study of blood T cell repertoires in COVID-19. TCRdb keeps only in-frame clones here, not all; method: immunoSEQ multiplex PCR. The top ten hold approximately 0.7% of the sample, which has fewer than 500,000 clones, about nine tenths seen once. The source material was PBMCs or T cells enriched from blood (not recorded which). The receptor source for this set is a woman under 30 who had recovered from COVID-19.

The chain carries TRBV19 and TRBJ2-7, with 7 bases that match TRBD1. CDR1 LNHDA and CDR2 SQIVND come from the germline V gene (reference sequence). The CDR3 has 15 amino acids. J gave up 13 bases and V 5 bases, and 20 bases lay outside the gene matches. As DNA, the CDR3 is TGTGCCAGTAGTCTGGATAGCCGGGACAGCTCCTTTTTTTACTTC. It translates to CASSLDSRDSSFFYF.

CDR3 sequence: CASSQFPGLAYNEQFF. Written as DNA, the CDR3 is TGTGCCAGCAGCCAGTTTCCGGGACTAGCTTACAATGAGCAGTTCTTC. The chain combines TRBV4-2 with TRBJ2-1; 9 nucleotides agree with TRBD2. The CDR3 is made up of 16 amino acids. V was pared by 3 bases and J by 4 bases, with 7 bases of the junction left unmatched. Germline V gives CDR1 LGHNA, CDR2 YNFKEQ.

The chain joins TRBV5-1 to TRBJ1-6; D is possibly TRBD1 (5 bases). With 3 bases removed from V and 7 bases from J, the gap between germline ends came to 17 bases. Germline CDR1 reads SGHRS; CDR2 reads YFSETQ. This CDR3 has 16 residues. CDR3 sequence (DNA): TGCGCCAGCAGCTCAGGCAGGGAAATGAACAATTCACCCCTCCACTTT. Translating it yields CASSSGREMNNSPLHF.

This chain links TRBV3-1 (or the pseudogene TRBV3-2) with TRBJ1-1, with 10 bases that match TRBD1. This CDR3 has 15 residues. Germline loops: CDR1 LGHDT, CDR2 YNNKEL (reference sequence). V trimming: 2 bases; J trimming: 4 bases; junction bases outside the gene matches: 4. The CDR3 coding sequence is TGTGCCAGCAGCCAATCGACAGGGGGCACCACTGAAGCTTTCTTT. It codes for CASSQSTGGTTEAFF.

CDR3 sequence: CASSPLLQGSNQPQHF. The CDR3 DNA reads as TGTGCCAGCAGTCCCCTACTACAGGGTAGCAATCAGCCCCAGCATTTT. V usage is TRBV27 and J usage is TRBJ1-5, with D perhaps TRBD1 (6 bases). V lost 5 bases to trimming and J lost 0 bases, with 14 bases between them. The germline V gene has CDR1 MNHEY and CDR2 SMNVEV (reference sequence). The CDR3 has 16 residues.

The V gene is TRBV2, the J gene TRBJ1-1, with TRBD1 matching 8 bases. The germline V gene has CDR1 SNHLY and CDR2 FYNNEI. The V and J ends lost 6 bases and 3 bases, in that order; junction bases with no gene match: 15. The CDR3 loop spans 17 amino acids. In DNA form, the CDR3 reads TGTGCCAGCAGCCAAGACAGGGGATATATTGGGCACACTGAAGCTTTCTTT. This translates into CASSQDRGYIGHTEAFF.

The chain has TRBV27 and TRBJ2-2; the match to TRBD1 covers 8 bases. Germline assignment: CDR1 MNHEY and CDR2 SMNVEV (reference sequence). Germline trimming cut 5 bases from V and 7 bases from J; bases unmatched to any gene: 6. The CDR3 is made up of 14 amino acids. CDR3 nucleotides: TGTGCCAGCAGTCCCGGACAGGGTGTCGGGGAGCTGTTTTTT. Protein: CASSPGQGVGELFF.

This clone came up a few times. The V call is TRBV15, the J call TRBJ1-2; D not certain. Trimming cost V 2 bases and J 8 bases, with 21 bases left between them. This CDR3 contains 16 residues. Germline V lookup: CDR1 LNHNV, CDR2 YYDKDF (reference sequence). CDR3 sequence (DNA): TGTGCCACCAGCAGAAAAGCGGGAGATCCGATCGGAGGCTACACCTTC. Protein: CATSRKAGDPIGGYTF.

The gene calls are TRBV10-1 and TRBJ2-7; D is undetermined. Trimming removed 4 bases from V and 6 bases from J, with 16 bases in between. The length of the CDR3 is 14 residues. Per germline, CDR1 WNHNN and CDR2 SYGVQD (reference sequence). The CDR3 bases are TGCGCCAGCAGTGCCTCGTTGAACTCCGCCGAGCAGTACTTC. Its protein is CASSASLNSAEQYF.

J is TRBJ2-3 and V is TRBV6-5, with 7 bases lining up with TRBD1. The junction had 6 bases not matched to a gene; V was cut back by 2 bases and J by 4 bases. The CDR3 length is 15 residues. Germline values: CDR1 MNHEY, CDR2 SVGAGI. The CDR3 reads CASSYVRGPPDTQYF. The CDR3 region has the DNA TGTGCCAGCAGTTACGTTAGGGGGCCACCAGATACGCAGTATTTT.

The chain is built from TRBV12-5 and TRBJ1-2; D not resolved. With 1 base removed from V and 8 bases from J, the gap between germline ends came to 14 bases. This CDR3 is 14 amino acids long. Germline V gene lookup returns CDR1 LGHNT and CDR2 FRNRAP. The CDR3 coding sequence is TGTGCTAGTGGTTTGGGAGGGAACGTAGGAGGCTACACCTTC. This encodes CASGLGGNVGGYTF.

This chain connects TRBV28 to TRBJ1-1, with a tentative D call TRBD1 (5 bases). V was pared by 3 bases and J by 4 bases, with 9 bases between. Germline values: CDR1 MDHEN, CDR2 SYDVKM. The CDR3 is 13 amino acids. The CDR3 DNA is TGTGCCAGCAGTTTGGGAGGGGCCACTGAAGCTTTCTTT. Its translation is CASSLGGATEAFF.

V is TRBV28 and J is TRBJ1-3; D gene uncertain. CDR3 length: 19 amino acids. Trimming left V 6 bases short and J 0 bases short, with 24 bases between. Germline CDR1 reads MDHEN; CDR2 reads SYDVKM. The CDR3 DNA follows: TGTGCCAGCAGGGTCGGGGAGGGAATTATTTCCCCCTCTGGAAACACCATATATTTT. Its translation: CASRVGEGIISPSGNTIYF.

The gene calls are TRBV5-1 and TRBJ1-4; no definite D call. There are 16 residues in the CDR3. Germline-derived CDR1 and CDR2 are SGHRS and YFSETQ. V lost 4 bases and J lost 3, with 16 bases in between. The CDR3: CASSPLPGSSNEKLFF. The CDR3 DNA is TGCGCCAGCAGCCCCCTCCCTGGGAGCTCTAATGAAAAACTGTTTTTT.

The CDR3 region is CSVERQGNRDGYTF. The DNA for the CDR3 is TGCAGCGTCGAGAGACAGGGGAACAGGGATGGCTACACCTTC. This chain joins TRBV29-1 and TRBJ1-2; 8 bases agree with TRBD1. CDR1 and CDR2 (germline): SQVTM, ANQGSEA. The CDR3 length is 14 residues. Unmatched junction bases numbered 12, after V lost 6 bases and J lost 6 bases.

In its sample, this clone was seen once. This rearrangement joins TRBV18 to TRBJ1-4; 8 bases match TRBD1. CDR3 length: 15 residues. J was trimmed by 4 bases and V by 5 bases; bases with no gene match: 6. The germline V gene encodes CDR1 KGHSH and CDR2 LQKENI. CDR3 in DNA: TGTGCCAGCTCATCAGGACAGGGACTTAATGAAAAACTGTTTTTT. Protein product: CASSSGQGLNEKLFF.

This chain joins TRBV28 and TRBJ2-1, with 7 bases lining up with TRBD2. The length of the CDR3 is 17 residues. Germline V gene sequence: CDR1 MDHEN, CDR2 SYDVKM. V lost 4 bases, J lost 0 bases, and 9 bases stayed unmatched. CDR3 residues: CASSSISSGSSYNEQFF. The CDR3 bases are TGTGCCAGCAGTTCGATCTCTAGCGGTAGCTCCTACAATGAGCAGTTCTTC.

The chain is built from TRBV7-2 and TRBJ1-4; 7 positions match TRBD1. Germline CDR1 reads SGHTA; CDR2 reads FQGNSA. The V gene end was trimmed by 1 base and the J gene end by 8 bases; junction bases not matched to a gene: 13. There are 17 residues in the CDR3. CDR3 residues: CASSLGQGVWFSEKLFF. As DNA, the CDR3 is TGTGCCAGCAGCTTAGGGCAGGGGGTTTGGTTTTCGGAAAAACTGTTTTTT.